Reported below is one T cell receptor (beta chain). Its antigen is not yet known. The record has no base qualities; no much larger clone is one base away. The immunoSEQ hsTCRB v3.0 assay was used at survey level resolution to sequence the TRB variable region. A depth of 40,000-50,000 T-cell genomes per sample was targeted for TRB sequencing. An Illumina MiSeq with a v3 150-cycle kit was used to sequence the pooled TRB libraries. Processing in the source paper ran as follows. Repertoire analysis ran in R within a reproducible Nextflow workflow covering QC, data transformation and analysis. LymphoSeq2, an R package for exploring AIRR-Seq data, was used to implement the custom analyses. A handful of samples that yielded fewer than 5000 total TRB sequences were excluded, so that fewer than 200 HIV repertoires were analyzed. Among the approximately 200 retained HIV repertoires, about 57 were collected before ART initiation and some 130 were collected after ART initiation. Each repertoire was downsampled to 5000 TRB nucleotide sequences, and summary statistics were averaged across 100 downsampling iterations. TRB sequences were retained for analysis only if CDR3 regions of at least seven amino acids were present. Two measures captured diversity: a Shannon entropy-derived clonality score and the Gini coefficient. In the repertoire networks, any two of the top 5000 CDR3 amino acid sequences were connected whenever the two sequences differed by an edit distance of one. GLIPH2 predicted antigen specificity groups and MHC restriction for TRB CDR3 amino acid sequences. To flag known associations with CMV, EBV, HIV or tissue antigens, CDR3 amino acid sequences were compared against VDJdb and McPAS-TCR. Pre-ART, post-ART and control groups were compared with Wilcoxon signed-rank tests and Holm-Bonferroni correction. Held by TCRdb, this immuneACCESS table contains in-frame sequences only and omits some clones. Under half of the omission traces to an unresolved V gene where checked; the cause of the rest is unknown. V and J calls and clone size are given by that table; D and trimming were obtained from the DNA. This sample is represented by tens of thousands of clones; about 84% of them were singletons. Roughly 10% of the sample is in the top ten clones.

This record comes from a study of long-term antiretroviral therapy in people with HIV (dated by TCRdb to 2021 to 2024). Background on the whole study: The earliest samples were collected approximately a decade before the 2015 WHO recommendation for immediate ART, a period when ART was typically delayed until CD4 counts fell. No cross-contamination during QIAcube processing was seen in test extractions of a monoclonal T-cell line run alongside 33 polyclonal samples. A total of around 190 cryopreserved PBMC samples came from around 30 adults with confirmed HIV infection and were collected serially over a mean of roughly 6 years (range 1-12). Among the approximately 30 participants with HIV, fewer than twelve were female. Whether ART initiation and durable HIV suppression were associated with changes in peripheral blood TRB repertoire composition and diversity was tested in a retrospective serial study.

Sequences ENHRY (CDR1) and SYGVKD (CDR2) are obtained from the germline V gene. V and J are truncated by 9 bases and 4 bases respectively, leaving an intervening sequence of 18 bases. The CDR3 runs 14 amino acids, cysteine and phenylalanine included. The CDR3 DNA has 42 bases and is translated from base 1. Study-level results and caveats: A significant increase in TRB diversity was found to be associated with ART initiation, although TRB diversity was observed to remain significantly below that of transplant donor controls even after long-term ART. Limited PBMC availability meant only the TCR beta chain was sequenced, without alpha chain pairing. Inferences about post-ART repertoire changes are limited because no data were available on ART adherence, viral resistance or therapy changes. HIV repertoires had narrower CDR3 length ranges than controls, and the network structure suggested an antigen-experienced repertoire that shifted only slightly toward naive after ART. Because pre-ART samples had limited cell numbers, profiling was done on unsorted PBMC rather than on sorted CD4+ and CD8+ T cells. The repertoire was dominated across all time points by expanded TRB clones identified before ART initiation, although this dominance was seen to fluctuate and to decrease in many PLHIV after ART. The samples span the years 2004 to 2017, and the ART regimens used at that time may not be as effective as current regimens.

Participants were included only if at least one PBMC sample before ART initiation and at least two post-ART samples were available. All participants with HIV were treated in the United States of America. Before DNA extraction, cryopreserved samples of roughly 0.85-10 million PBMC were thawed and washed. At the time of the earliest PBMC sample, participants with HIV were aged between about 23 and 54 years. PBMC samples were contributed by each participant from 1-4 timepoints before ART initiation and 2-8 timepoints after ART initiation, with a median of 7 samples. For every participant, serial HIV viral load, CD4+ T-cell count, ART history and demographic data were obtained. Genomic DNA was extracted from unsorted PBMC with a Qiagen kit on a QIAcube, with processing performed in batches of 12 samples.

This clonotype was obtained from a man aged 18 to 29 with HIV. The source was unsorted PBMCs, collected 0.8 years before starting antiretroviral therapy. The receptor chain draws on TRBV10-3 and TRBJ1-2; TRBD1 is a weak D gene call, 6 bases matching. CDR3 region: CAIHGRGRGYGYTF. Read as DNA, the sequence is TGTGCCATTCACGGCCGGGGCAGGGGCTATGGCTACACCTTC.